This TCR beta chain was profiled in a study of T cells in localized non-small cell lung cancer. Repertoires were generated with immunoSEQ multiplex PCR, while TCRdb's copy carries only in-frame clones and drops some. Among about 1,100 clones, just under 25% were seen once, and the ten largest hold under 35%. This clone showed up many times. Germline V CDR1 and CDR2: SGHVT, SQSDAQ. This CDR3 comprises 15 residues. V lost 5 bases and J lost 5, with 16 bases in between. The source is a male donor older than 55 with stage I lung adenocarcinoma. The V call is TRBV7-4, the J call TRBJ2-1; D is perhaps TRBD2 (6 bases). Specimen: normal lung tissue next to the tumor, collected before any cancer treatment. The CDR3 DNA is TGTGCCAGCAGCGTAGGAGGGGCCGTGGACAATGAGCAGTTCTTC. Translating gives CASSVGGAVDNEQFF.